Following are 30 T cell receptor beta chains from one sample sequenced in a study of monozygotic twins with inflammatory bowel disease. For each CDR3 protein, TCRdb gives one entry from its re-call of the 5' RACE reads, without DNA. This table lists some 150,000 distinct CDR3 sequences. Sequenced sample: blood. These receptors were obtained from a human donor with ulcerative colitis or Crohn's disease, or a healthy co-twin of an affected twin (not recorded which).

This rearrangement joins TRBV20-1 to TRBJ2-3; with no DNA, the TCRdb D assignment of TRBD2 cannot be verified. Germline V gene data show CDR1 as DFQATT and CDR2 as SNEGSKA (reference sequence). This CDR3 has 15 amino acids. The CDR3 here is CSARFGGEGTDTQYF.

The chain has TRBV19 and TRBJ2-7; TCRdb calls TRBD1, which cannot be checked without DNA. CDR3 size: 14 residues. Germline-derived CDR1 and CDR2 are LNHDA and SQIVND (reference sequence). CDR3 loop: CASSPGTFVYEQYF.

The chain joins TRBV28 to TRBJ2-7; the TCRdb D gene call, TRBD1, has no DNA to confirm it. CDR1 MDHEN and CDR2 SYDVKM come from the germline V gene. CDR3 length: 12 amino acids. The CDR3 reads CASTPTGLEQYF. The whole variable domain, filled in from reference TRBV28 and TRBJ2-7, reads DVKVTQSSRYLVKRTGEKVFLECVQDMDHENMFWYRQDPGLGLRLIYFSYDVKMKEKGDIPEGYSVSREKKERFSLILESASTNQTSMYLCASTPTGLEQYFGPGTRLTVT.

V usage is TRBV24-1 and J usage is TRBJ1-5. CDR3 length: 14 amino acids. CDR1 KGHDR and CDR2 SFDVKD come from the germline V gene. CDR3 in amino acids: CATSDFGSNQPQHF.

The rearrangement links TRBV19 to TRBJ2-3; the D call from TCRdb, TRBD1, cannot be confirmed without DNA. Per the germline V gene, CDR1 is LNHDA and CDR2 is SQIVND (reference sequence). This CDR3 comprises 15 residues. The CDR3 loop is CASTSGGVGRDTQYF. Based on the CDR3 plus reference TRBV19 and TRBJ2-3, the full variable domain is DGGITQSPKYLFRKEGQNVTLSCEQNLNHDAMYWYRQDPGQGLRLIYYSQIVNDFQKGDIAEGYSVSREKKESFPLTVTSAQKNPTAFYLCASTSGGVGRDTQYFGPGTRLTVL.

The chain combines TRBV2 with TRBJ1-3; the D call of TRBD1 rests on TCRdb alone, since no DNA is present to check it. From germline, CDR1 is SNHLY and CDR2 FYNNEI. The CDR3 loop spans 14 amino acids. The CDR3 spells CASTDRDTGNTIYF.

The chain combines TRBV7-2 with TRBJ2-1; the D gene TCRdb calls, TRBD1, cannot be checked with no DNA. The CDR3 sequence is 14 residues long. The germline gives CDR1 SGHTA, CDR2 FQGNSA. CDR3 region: CASSRQGKGNEQFF.

The CDR3 protein is CASRPGPFRFNEQFF. This rearrangement joins TRBV28 to TRBJ2-1; TCRdb's D call, TRBD1, is unchecked because there is no DNA. Germline CDR1 MDHEN, CDR2 SYDVKM. The CDR3 contains 15 residues. Filled out from reference TRBV28 and TRBJ2-1, the complete variable domain reads DVKVTQSSRYLVKRTGEKVFLECVQDMDHENMFWYRQDPGLGLRLIYFSYDVKMKEKGDIPEGYSVSREKKERFSLILESASTNQTSMYLCASRPGPFRFNEQFFGPGTRLTVL.

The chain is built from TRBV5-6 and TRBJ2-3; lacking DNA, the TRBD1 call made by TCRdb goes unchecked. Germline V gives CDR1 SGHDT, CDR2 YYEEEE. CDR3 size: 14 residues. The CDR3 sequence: CASSSRAYTDTQYF.

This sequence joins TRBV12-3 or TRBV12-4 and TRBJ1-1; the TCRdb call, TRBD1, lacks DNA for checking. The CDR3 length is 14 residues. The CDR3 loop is CASSYGTVNTEAFF.

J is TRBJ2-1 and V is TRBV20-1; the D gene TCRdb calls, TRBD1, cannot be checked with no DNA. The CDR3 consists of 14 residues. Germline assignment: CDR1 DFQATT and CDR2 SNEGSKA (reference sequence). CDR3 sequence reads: CSAREGRGWNEQFF.

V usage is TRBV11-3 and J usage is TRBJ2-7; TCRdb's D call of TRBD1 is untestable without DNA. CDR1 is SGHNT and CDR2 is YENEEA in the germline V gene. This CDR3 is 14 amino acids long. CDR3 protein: CASSPWTLSYEQYF.

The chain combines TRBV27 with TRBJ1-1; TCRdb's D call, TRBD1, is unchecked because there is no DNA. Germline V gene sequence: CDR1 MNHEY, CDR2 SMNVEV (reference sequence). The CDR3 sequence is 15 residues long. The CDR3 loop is CASSLGPGGNTEAFF.

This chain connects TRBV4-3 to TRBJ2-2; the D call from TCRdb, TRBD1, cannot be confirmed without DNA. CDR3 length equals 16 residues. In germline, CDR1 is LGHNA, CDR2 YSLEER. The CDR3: CASGVTGGEDTGELFF.

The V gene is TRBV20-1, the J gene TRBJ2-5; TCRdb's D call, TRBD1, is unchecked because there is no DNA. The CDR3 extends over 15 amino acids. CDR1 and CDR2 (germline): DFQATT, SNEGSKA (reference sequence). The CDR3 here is CSARVPTGDKETQYF.

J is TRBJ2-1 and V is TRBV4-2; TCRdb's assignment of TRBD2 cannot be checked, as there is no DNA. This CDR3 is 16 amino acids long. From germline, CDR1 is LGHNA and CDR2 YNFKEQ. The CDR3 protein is CASSQDYVGLVNEQFF.

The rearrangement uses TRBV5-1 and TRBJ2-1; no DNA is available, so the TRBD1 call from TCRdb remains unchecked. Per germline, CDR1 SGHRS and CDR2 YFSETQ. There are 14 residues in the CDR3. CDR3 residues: CASSGQLSYNEQFF. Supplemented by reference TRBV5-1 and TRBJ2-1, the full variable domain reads KAGVTQTPRYLIKTRGQQVTLSCSPISGHRSVSWYQQTPGQGLQFLFEYFSETQRNKGNFPGRFSGRQFSNSRSEMNVSTLELGDSALYLCASSGQLSYNEQFFGPGTRLTVL.

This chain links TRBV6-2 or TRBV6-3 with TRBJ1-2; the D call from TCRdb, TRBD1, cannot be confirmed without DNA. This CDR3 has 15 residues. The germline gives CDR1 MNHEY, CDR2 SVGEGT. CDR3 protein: CASSRQLGGADGYTF.

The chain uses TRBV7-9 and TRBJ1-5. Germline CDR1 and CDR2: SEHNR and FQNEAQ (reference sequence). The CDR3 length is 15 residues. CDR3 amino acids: CASSMEGGPNQPQHF.

The CDR3 here is CSARTYGNTIYF. V gene TRBV20-1 combines with J gene TRBJ1-3. The CDR3 has 12 amino acids. CDR1 is DFQATT and CDR2 is SNEGSKA in the germline V gene (reference sequence).

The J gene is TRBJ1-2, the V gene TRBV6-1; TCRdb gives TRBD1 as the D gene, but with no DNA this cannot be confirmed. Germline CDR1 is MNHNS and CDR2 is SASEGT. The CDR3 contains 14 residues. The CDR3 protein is CASSPNGGDYGYTF.

The CDR3 sequence: CASSLAQAGTDTQYF. The chain recombines TRBV5-1 with TRBJ2-3. CDR3 length: 15 residues. Germline V CDR1 and CDR2: SGHRS, YFSETQ. Full variable domain (missing parts from reference TRBV5-1 and TRBJ2-3): KAGVTQTPRYLIKTRGQQVTLSCSPISGHRSVSWYQQTPGQGLQFLFEYFSETQRNKGNFPGRFSGRQFSNSRSEMNVSTLELGDSALYLCASSLAQAGTDTQYFGPGTRLTVL.

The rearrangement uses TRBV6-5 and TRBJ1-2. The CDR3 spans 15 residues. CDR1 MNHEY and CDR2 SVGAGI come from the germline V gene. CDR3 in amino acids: CASSYSRLSNYGYTF.

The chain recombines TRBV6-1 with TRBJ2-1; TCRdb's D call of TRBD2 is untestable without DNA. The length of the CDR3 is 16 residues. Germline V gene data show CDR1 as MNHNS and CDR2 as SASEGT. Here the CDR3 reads CASSPRLAGPVNEQFF.

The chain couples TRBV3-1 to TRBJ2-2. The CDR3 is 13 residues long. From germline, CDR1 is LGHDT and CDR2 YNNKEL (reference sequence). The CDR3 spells CASSQHNTGELFF.

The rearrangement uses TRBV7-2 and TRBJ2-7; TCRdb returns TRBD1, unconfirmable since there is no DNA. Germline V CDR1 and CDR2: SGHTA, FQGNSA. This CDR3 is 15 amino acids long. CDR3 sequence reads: CASSLGPAGNYEQYF.

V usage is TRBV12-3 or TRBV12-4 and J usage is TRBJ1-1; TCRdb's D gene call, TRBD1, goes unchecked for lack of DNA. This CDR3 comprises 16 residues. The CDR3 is CASRDLRQGAWAEAFF.

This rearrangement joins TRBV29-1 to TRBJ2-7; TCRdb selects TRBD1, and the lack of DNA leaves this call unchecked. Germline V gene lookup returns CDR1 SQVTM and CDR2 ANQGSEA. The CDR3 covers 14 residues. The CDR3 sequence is CSVGAVGGGAEQYF.

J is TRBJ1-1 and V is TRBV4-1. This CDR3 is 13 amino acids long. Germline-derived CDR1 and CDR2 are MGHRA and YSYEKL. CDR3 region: CASSQDSTSEAFF.

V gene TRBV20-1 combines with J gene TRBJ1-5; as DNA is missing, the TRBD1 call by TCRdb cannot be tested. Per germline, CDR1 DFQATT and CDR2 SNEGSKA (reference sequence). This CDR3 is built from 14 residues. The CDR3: CSASRDSVLEPQHF.